The 16 T cell receptor beta chains listed next were all sequenced from one sample in a study of regulatory T cells in long-lasting Graves disease (dated by TCRdb to the early 2020s). Read against the paper, the sample's time point label means: newly diagnosed GD, antithyroid drugs for less than 3 months. RNA was extracted from PBMCs in TRIzol for both TCR sequencing and RNA sequencing. Libraries were prepared through multiplex PCR. Sequencing used an Illumina HiSeq 4000. To build TCR beta libraries, CDR3 regions were amplified by Arm-PCR using iRepertoire HTBI primers. TCRdb applied fastp at Q25 and MiXCR to the public reads, then kept only in-frame beta chains. Each record represents a unique CDR3 protein, reported with the most common genes and DNA among its rows. Here the sample has roughly 360,000 distinct CDR3 sequences; 10% to 15% occur a single time. 15% to 20% of the sample is taken by the ten largest.

The same specimen was also included in a second study, on T cells in Graves' hyperthyroidism and ophthalmopathy.

The input for sequencing was peripheral blood mononuclear cells (PBMCs), taken at new diagnosis, from a patient treated with antithyroid drugs. Source of these receptors: a woman younger than 35 with Graves disease. Donor details come from another sample of the same person, matched by shared clones.

The chain has TRBV20-1 and TRBJ1-6; the D gene is possibly TRBD1 (5 bases). The CDR3 contains 13 residues. With 8 bases removed from V and 6 bases from J, the gap between germline ends came to 14 bases. CDR1 and CDR2 (germline): DFQATT, SNEGSKA (reference sequence). The CDR3 reads CSTGGAINSPLHF. The CDR3 nucleotides read TGCAGTACCGGAGGGGCGATTAATTCACCCCTCCACTTT.

On this clonotype itself: A read error may explain this, as a much larger clone is one base away. The CDR3 DNA follows: TGTGCCAGCAGCTTAACCCGCACCGGGGAGCTGTCTTTT. It encodes CASSLTRTGELSF. The rearrangement uses TRBV11-1 and TRBJ2-2; the D gene is possibly TRBD2 (5 bases). From germline, CDR1 is SGHAT and CDR2 FQDESV (reference sequence). The CDR3 is 13 amino acids.

A remark on this clonotype: Given a much more abundant clone one base away, this may be a read error. The chain joins TRBV7-9 to TRBJ1-4, with D tentatively TRBD1 (6 bases). The CDR3 has 14 residues. Germline CDR1 and CDR2: SEHNR and FQNEAQ (reference sequence). The CDR3 spells CASSFYQGREKLLF. The CDR3 nucleotides read TGTGCCAGCAGCTTCTATCAGGGGAGAGAAAAACTGCTTTTT.

This clonotype was seen many times. V usage is TRBV7-3 and J usage is TRBJ2-1; D unclear. The germline V gene has CDR1 SGHTA and CDR2 FQGTGA. Between the trimmed V and J ends, which lost 2 bases and 5 bases, there was a span of 7 bases. The CDR3 has 13 residues. CDR3 amino acids: CASSLHRNNEQFF. In DNA form, the CDR3 reads TGTGCCAGCAGCTTACATAGGAACAATGAGCAGTTCTTC.

This clonotype was picked up many times. The chain is built from TRBV11-3 and TRBJ2-7; D gene ambiguous. The CDR3 is made up of 12 amino acids. V was pared by 1 base and J by 5 bases, with 6 bases between. Germline lookup yields CDR1 SGHNT and CDR2 YENEEA. The CDR3 DNA is TGTGCCAGCAGCTTAGGGGGAAACGAGCAGTACTTC. Translation gives CASSLGGNEQYF.

This clonotype showed up just once. A single base separates this from a much larger clone, so it may be a read error. V and J are TRBV4-3 and TRBJ2-3; D is perhaps TRBD1 or TRBD2 (6 bases each). The CDR3 loop spans 16 amino acids. Trimming removed 4 bases at V and 3 bases at J, with 17 bases between. Germline CDR1 LGHNA, CDR2 YSLEER. The CDR3 coding sequence is TGCGCCAGCAGCCTAGATGGTGGGGGGCCTACAGATACGCAGTATTTT. As protein: CASSLDGGGPTDTQYF.

The sample holds many counts of this clonotype. The rearrangement links TRBV4-1 to TRBJ1-1, with D possibly TRBD1 on 6 matching bases. Trimming removed 2 bases from V and 4 bases from J, with 11 bases in between. Germline CDR1 MGHRA, CDR2 YSYEKL. This CDR3 is 14 amino acids long. The CDR3 spells CASSQTEGGTEAFF. CDR3 nucleotides: TGCGCCAGCAGCCAAACCGAGGGGGGCACTGAAGCTTTCTTT.

This clonotype was found a few times. V usage is TRBV19 and J usage is TRBJ1-5; the D gene is possibly TRBD1 (6 bases). In germline, CDR1 is LNHDA, CDR2 SQIVND (reference sequence). V was clipped by 3 bases and J by 5 bases, with 8 bases between them. The CDR3 is 13 residues long. CDR3: CASSMDSYQPQHF. The CDR3 nucleotides read TGTGCCAGTAGTATGGACAGTTATCAGCCCCAGCATTTT.

This clonotype was counted many times. The rearrangement joins TRBV7-9 to TRBJ1-1; tentatively, D is TRBD1 (5 bases). With 4 bases removed from V and 7 bases from J, the gap between germline ends came to 13 bases. Germline CDR1 reads SEHNR; CDR2 reads FQNEAQ (reference sequence). The CDR3 has 13 amino acids. The CDR3 region is CASSSGRDVEAFF. The DNA of the CDR3 is TGTGCCAGCAGCTCCGGGCGGGACGTTGAAGCTTTCTTT. The whole variable domain, filled in from reference TRBV7-9 and TRBJ1-1, reads DTGVSQNPRHKITKRGQNVTFRCDPISEHNRLYWYRQTLGQGPEFLTYFQNEAQLEKSRLLSDRFSAERPKGSFSTLEIQRTEQGDSAMYLCASSSGRDVEAFFGQGTRLTVV.

This clonotype was seen at least ten times. This sequence joins TRBV11-2 and TRBJ2-7; 10 bases map to TRBD1. This CDR3 spans 14 amino acids. Germline lookup yields CDR1 SGHAT and CDR2 FQNNGV. The trim removed 5 bases at V and 3 bases at J, leaving 4 bases unmatched. The CDR3 DNA reads as TGTGCCAGCAGCCACGACAGGGGGCTCTACGAGCAGTACTTC. Residues: CASSHDRGLYEQYF.

This clonotype came up many times. The rearrangement uses TRBV7-9 and TRBJ2-1; TRBD2 agrees at 7 bases. V dropped 8 bases and J dropped 8; count of bases not matched to a gene: 18. The CDR3 has 16 residues. Germline CDR1 and CDR2: SEHNR and FQNEAQ (reference sequence). Here the CDR3 DNA reads TGTGCCAGCCTCCCCTATGGGGGGAGGGCCAGGTATGAGCAGTTCTTC. This gives the protein CASLPYGGRARYEQFF.

This clonotype occurred many times. This chain links TRBV10-3 with TRBJ2-1; tentatively, D is TRBD2 (5 bases). The CDR3 is made up of 14 amino acids. Trimming took 10 bases from V and 2 from J, leaving 15 bases between them. The germline gives CDR1 ENHRY, CDR2 SYGVKD. CDR3 in amino acids: CANSGEYPYNEQFF. The CDR3 nucleotides are TGTGCCAATTCCGGGGAGTATCCCTACAATGAGCAGTTCTTC.

This clonotype was detected a few times. V is TRBV29-1 and J is TRBJ2-5, with 7 positions matching TRBD1. V lost 7 bases to trimming and J lost 0 bases; unmatched junction nucleotides: 5. Germline V gives CDR1 SQVTM, CDR2 ANQGSEA. The CDR3 runs to 13 residues. The CDR3 reads CSAADRNQETQYF. For the CDR3, the DNA is TGCAGCGCCGCGGACAGGAACCAAGAGACCCAGTACTTC.

This clonotype was recorded a few times. This chain links TRBV5-4 with TRBJ2-2; D uncertain. Germline lookup yields CDR1 SGHNT and CDR2 YYREEE (reference sequence). V was trimmed by 4 bases and J by 4 bases, leaving 5 bases between them. The CDR3 runs 12 residues. The CDR3 region is CASSDLTGELFF. CDR3 nucleotide sequence: TGTGCCAGCAGCGATCTCACCGGGGAGCTGTTTTTT.

This clonotype was counted only a few times. J is TRBJ2-1 and V is TRBV6-1, with 11 nucleotides matching TRBD2. The CDR3 extends over 16 amino acids. The V segment lost 5 bases and the J segment 7 bases; nucleotides outside the gene matches: 10. Germline CDR1 MNHNS, CDR2 SASEGT. In DNA form, the CDR3 reads TGTGCCAGCAGTCCCCTAGCGGGAGGTTACAGGAATGAGCAGTTCTTC. This encodes CASSPLAGGYRNEQFF.

A note on this clonotype: This may stem from a read error, because a much larger clone lies one nucleotide away. The chain employs TRBV5-6 and TRBJ1-2; no clear D gene. Between the trimmed V and J ends, which lost 5 bases and 6 bases, there was a span of 14 bases. Germline CDR1 and CDR2: SGHDT and YYEEEE. The CDR3 totals 13 residues. The CDR3 nucleotides read TGTGCCAGCAGAGAAAGAGGCCCAGATGGCTACACCTTC. Translating it yields CASRERGPDGYTF.